Here is one TCR beta chain with its context. Its specificity is unknown. TCRdb's copy holds only in-frame clones and misses some; the assay was immunoSEQ multiplex PCR. This table has some 77,000 clones, about 93% appearing once. The sample belongs to a study of OX40 agonist ivuxolimab in advanced cancers. Study-wide context: Dose-escalation patients' cancers were hepatocellular carcinoma, melanoma, renal cell or head and neck cancer. Broader study findings: Doses of 0.1 to 3.0 mg/kg were accompanied by clonal expansion of CD4+ and CD8+ blood T cells by week 6.

The germline gives CDR1 MNHNS, CDR2 SASEGT. With 5 bases removed from V and 2 bases from J, the gap between germline ends came to 6 bases. The CDR3 consists of 12 residues. Patients were excluded for autoimmune disease history or systemic immunosuppression. Sampling of blood occurred at baseline, cycle 4 day 1, and cycle 7 day 1. The starting material was CD4+ or CD8+ T cells sorted from blood, obtained in a trial of the OX40 agonist ivuxolimab. This TCR was sampled from an adult with an advanced solid tumor such as melanoma, head and neck, liver or kidney cancer. The chain combines TRBV6-1 with TRBJ1-2, with a weak D call TRBD1 (5 bases). CDR3: CASSPGNYGYTF. CDR3 DNA sequence: TGTGCCAGCAGTCCAGGGAACTATGGCTACACCTTC.